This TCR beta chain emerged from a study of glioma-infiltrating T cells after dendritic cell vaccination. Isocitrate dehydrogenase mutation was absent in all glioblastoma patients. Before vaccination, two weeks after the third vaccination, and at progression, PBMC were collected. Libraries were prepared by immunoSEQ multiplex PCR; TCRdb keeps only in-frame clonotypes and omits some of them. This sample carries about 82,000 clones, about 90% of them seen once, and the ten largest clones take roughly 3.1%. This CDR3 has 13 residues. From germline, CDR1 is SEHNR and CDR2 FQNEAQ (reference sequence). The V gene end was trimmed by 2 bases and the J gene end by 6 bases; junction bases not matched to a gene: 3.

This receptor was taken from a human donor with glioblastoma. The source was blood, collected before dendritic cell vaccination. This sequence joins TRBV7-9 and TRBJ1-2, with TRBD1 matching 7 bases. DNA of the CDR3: TGTGCCAGCAGCTTATCAGGGGGGCATGGCTACACCTTC. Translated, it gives CASSLSGGHGYTF.